The present entry profiles one T cell receptor beta chain with its context. These data originate in a study of blood T cell repertoires in COVID-19. Study-level information: Whether acute or convalescent, the COVID-19 samples came from the United States, Italy and Spain. PBMCs, B-cell-depleted T cells, or T cells provided the cDNA or gDNA that made up the material.

Trimming at V came to 4 bases and at J to 2 bases, leaving 8 bases not matched to a gene. The CDR3 runs 17 residues. Germline lookup yields CDR1 MGHRA and CDR2 YSYEKL. Under the authors' procedure: Counts of nucleated cells, estimated from reference gene primer amplification, were obtained. Some clones are missing from TCRdb's copy, which holds only in-frame ones; the method was immunoSEQ multiplex PCR. V, J and clone size are those of that table, while D and trimming were read from the DNA. The sample holds just under 350,000 clones; under 95% are singletons and the top ten take roughly 3.3%. Sample: peripheral blood. The chain is built from TRBV4-1 and TRBJ2-1; 10 bases are a match to TRBD2. This sequence originates from a woman aged 18-30 years who had recovered from COVID-19. The CDR3 nucleotides read TGCGCCAGCAGCCGAGAGCCACTAGCGGGGCCCTACAATGAGCAGTTCTTC. Translated, it gives CASSREPLAGPYNEQFF.